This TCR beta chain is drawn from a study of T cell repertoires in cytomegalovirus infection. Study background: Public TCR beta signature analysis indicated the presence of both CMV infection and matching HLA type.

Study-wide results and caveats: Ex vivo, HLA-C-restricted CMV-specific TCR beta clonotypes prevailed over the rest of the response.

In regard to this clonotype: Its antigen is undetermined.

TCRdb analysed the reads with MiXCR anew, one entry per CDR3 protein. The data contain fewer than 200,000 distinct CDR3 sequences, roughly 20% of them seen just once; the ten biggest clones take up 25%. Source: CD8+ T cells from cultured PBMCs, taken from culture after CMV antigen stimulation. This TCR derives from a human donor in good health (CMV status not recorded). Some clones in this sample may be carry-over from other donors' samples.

The CDR3 protein is CASSFPGQGATGELFF. The CDR3 nucleotides are TGTGCCAGCAGCTTCCCCGGACAGGGGGCTACTGGGGAGCTGTTTTTT. V and J are TRBV7-9 and TRBJ2-2, with TRBD1 matching over 11 bases. The CDR3 is 16 residues long. V shed 3 bases, J shed 8 bases, and the junction held 8 bases outside the gene matches. Germline CDR1 reads SEHNR; CDR2 reads FQNEAQ (reference sequence).